This TCR beta chain was profiled in a study of breast tumors, draining lymph nodes, adjacent tissues. Broader study findings: Tumor TCR diversity was below lymph nodes but above nontumor tissue. Most tumor T cells seemingly derive from lymph node, then expand in tumor.

Using its own MiXCR run on the multiplex PCR reads, TCRdb lists one record per CDR3 protein. The repertoire has around 290,000 distinct CDR3 sequences, about 33% of them found once; the top ten carry more than 1%. This clonotype was observed at least ten times. The antigen remains unidentified. Axillary draining lymph nodes of breast cancer patients supplied the node samples. The CDR3 is 14 amino acids. Deletions cut 1 base from V and 6 bases from J, with 10 bases between. CDR1 and CDR2 (germline): SGHNT, YENEEA. Sequences were obtained from axillary lymph node tissue. The chain recombines TRBV11-3 with TRBJ2-1, with D perhaps being TRBD1 or TRBD2 (5 bases each). The sequence was obtained from a female donor with breast cancer. Some clones in this sample may be carry-over from other donors' samples. CDR3 sequence: CASSLGGGSNEQFF. The CDR3 nucleotides read TGTGCCAGCAGCTTAGGTGGGGGTTCCAATGAGCAGTTCTTC.